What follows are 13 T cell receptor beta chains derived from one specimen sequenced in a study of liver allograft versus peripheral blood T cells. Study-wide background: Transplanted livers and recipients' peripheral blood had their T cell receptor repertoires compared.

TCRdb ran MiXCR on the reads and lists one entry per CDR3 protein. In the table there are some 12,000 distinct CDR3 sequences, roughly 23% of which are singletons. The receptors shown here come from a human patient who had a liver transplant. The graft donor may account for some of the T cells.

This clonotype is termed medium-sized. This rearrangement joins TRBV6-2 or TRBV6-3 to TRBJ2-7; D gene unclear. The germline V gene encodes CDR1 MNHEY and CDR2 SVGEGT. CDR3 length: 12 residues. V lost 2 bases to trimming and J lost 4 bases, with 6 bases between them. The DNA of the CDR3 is TGTGCCAGCAGTTACGGACGATACGAGCAGTACTTC. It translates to CASSYGRYEQYF.

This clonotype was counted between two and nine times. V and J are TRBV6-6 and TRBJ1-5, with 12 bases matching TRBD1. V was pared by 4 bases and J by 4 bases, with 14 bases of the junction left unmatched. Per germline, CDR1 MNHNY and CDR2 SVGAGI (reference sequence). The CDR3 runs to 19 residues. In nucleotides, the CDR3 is TGTGCCAGCAGTTTACCGGGACAGGGGGCCAGTGGGTTAAATCAGCCCCAGCATTTT. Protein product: CASSLPGQGASGLNQPQHF.

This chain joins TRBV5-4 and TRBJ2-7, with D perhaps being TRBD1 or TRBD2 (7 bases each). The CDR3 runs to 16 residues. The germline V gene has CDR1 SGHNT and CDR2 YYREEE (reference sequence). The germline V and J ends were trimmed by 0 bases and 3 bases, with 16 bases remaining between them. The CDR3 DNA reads TGTGCCAGCAGCTTGGTTTCAGGGGGGGTCCTCTACGAGCAGTACTTC. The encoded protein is CASSLVSGGVLYEQYF.

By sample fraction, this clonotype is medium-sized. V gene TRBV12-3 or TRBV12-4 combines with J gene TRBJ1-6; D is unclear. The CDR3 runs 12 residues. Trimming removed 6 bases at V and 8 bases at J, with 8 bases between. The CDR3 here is CASSLEDSPLHF. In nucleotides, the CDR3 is TGTGCCAGCAGCTTGGAGGATTCACCCCTCCACTTT.

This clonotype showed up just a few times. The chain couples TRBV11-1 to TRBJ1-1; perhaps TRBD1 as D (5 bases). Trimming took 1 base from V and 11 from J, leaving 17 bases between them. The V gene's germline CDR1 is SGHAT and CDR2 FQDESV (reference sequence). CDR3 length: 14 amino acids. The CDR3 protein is CASSLVNRPPRAFF. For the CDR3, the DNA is TGTGCCAGCAGCTTAGTGAACAGGCCCCCCCGGGCTTTCTTT.

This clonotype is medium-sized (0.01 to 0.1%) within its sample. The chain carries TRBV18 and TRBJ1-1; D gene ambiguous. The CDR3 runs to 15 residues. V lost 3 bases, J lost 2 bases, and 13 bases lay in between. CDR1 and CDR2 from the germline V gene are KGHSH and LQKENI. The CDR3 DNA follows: TGTGCCAGCTCACCTCTAAGGGATGATAACACTGAAGCTTTCTTT. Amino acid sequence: CASSPLRDDNTEAFF.

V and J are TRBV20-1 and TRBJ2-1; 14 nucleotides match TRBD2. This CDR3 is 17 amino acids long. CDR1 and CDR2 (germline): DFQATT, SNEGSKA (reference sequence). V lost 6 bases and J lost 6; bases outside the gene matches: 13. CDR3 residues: CSARTSGGPRPPNEQFF. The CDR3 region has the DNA TGCAGTGCACGGACTAGCGGGGGGCCCAGGCCCCCCAATGAGCAGTTCTTC.

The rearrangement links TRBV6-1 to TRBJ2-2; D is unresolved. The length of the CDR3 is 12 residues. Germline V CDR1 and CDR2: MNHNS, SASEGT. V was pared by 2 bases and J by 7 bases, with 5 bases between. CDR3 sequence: CASSEQLGELFF. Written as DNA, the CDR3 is TGTGCCAGCAGTGAACAGCTCGGGGAGCTGTTTTTT.

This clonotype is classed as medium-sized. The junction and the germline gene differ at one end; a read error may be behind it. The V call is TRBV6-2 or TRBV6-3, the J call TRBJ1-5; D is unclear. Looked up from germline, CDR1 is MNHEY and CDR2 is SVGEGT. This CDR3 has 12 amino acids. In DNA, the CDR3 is TGTGCCAGCAGTAACTCCTATCAGCCCCAGCATTTT. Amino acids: CASSNSYQPQHF.

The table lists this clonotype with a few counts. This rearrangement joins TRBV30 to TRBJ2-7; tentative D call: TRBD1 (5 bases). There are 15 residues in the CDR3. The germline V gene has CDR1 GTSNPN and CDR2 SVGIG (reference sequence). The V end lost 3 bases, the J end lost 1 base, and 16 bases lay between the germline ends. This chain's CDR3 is CAWSAWLRDSYEQYF. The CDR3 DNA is TGTGCCTGGAGCGCTTGGCTCAGGGATTCCTACGAGCAGTACTTC.

The CDR3 reads CASSPNRGDSFYGYTF. Written as DNA, the CDR3 is TGTGCCAGCAGTCCAAACCGGGGGGACAGCTTCTATGGCTACACCTTC. The gene calls are TRBV28 and TRBJ1-2; 7 bases agree with TRBD1. The germline V gene has CDR1 MDHEN and CDR2 SYDVKM. The trim removed 5 bases at V and 4 bases at J, leaving 13 bases unmatched. The CDR3 is 16 residues long.

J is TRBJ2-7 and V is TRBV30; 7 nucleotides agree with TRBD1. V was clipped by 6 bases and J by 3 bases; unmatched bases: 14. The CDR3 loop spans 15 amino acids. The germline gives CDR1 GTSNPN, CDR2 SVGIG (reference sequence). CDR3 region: CACSATPGGYYEQYF. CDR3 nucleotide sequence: TGTGCCTGCTCCGCCACGCCAGGGGGTTACTACGAGCAGTACTTC.

The chain's CDR3 is CASSLVGYEQYF. In DNA, the CDR3 is TGTGCCAGCAGCTTGGTCGGCTACGAGCAGTACTTC. V gene TRBV5-4 combines with J gene TRBJ2-7; D gene ambiguous. This CDR3 is 12 amino acids long. Germline V gene data show CDR1 as SGHNT and CDR2 as YYREEE (reference sequence). The ends were cut back, 0 bases at V and 3 bases at J, with 4 bases in the middle.